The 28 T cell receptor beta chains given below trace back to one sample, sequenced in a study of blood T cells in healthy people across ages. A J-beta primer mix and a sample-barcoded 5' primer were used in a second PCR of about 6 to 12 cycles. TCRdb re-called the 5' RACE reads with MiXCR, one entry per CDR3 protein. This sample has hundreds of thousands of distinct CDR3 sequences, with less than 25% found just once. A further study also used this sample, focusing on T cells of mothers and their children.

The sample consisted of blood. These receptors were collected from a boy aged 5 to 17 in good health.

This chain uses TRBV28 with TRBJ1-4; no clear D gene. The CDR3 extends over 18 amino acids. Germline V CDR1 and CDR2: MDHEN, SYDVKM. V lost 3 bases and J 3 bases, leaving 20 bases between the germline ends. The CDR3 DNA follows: TGTGCCAGCAGTTTGATCGTCCTTGGCCTATCCCCTAATGAAAAACTGTTTTTT. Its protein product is CASSLIVLGLSPNEKLFF.

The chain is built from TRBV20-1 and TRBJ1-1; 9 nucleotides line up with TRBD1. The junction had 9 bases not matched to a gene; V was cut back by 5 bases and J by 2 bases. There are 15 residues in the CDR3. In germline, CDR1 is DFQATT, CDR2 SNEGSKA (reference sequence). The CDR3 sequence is CSAPNPGQGNTEAFF. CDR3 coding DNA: TGCAGTGCTCCTAATCCGGGACAGGGAAACACTGAAGCTTTCTTT.

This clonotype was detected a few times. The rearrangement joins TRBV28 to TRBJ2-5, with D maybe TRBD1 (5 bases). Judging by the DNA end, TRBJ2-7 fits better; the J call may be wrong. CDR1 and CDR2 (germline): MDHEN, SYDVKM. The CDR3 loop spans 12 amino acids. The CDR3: CASSFRAYEQYF. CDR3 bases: TGTGCCAGCAGTTTCAGGGCCTACGAGCAGTACTTC.

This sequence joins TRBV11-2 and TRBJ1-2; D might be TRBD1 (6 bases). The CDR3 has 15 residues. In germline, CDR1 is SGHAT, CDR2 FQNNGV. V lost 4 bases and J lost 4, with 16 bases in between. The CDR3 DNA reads TGTGCCAGCAGCTCAATTGACAGGAACACCTATGGCTACACCTTC. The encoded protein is CASSSIDRNTYGYTF.

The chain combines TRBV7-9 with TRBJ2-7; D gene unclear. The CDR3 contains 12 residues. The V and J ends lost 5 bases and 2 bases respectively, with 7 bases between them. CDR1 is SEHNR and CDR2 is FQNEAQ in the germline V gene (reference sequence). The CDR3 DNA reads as TGTGCCAGCAGCCCCTTTCCCTACGAGCAGTACTTC. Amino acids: CASSPFPYEQYF.

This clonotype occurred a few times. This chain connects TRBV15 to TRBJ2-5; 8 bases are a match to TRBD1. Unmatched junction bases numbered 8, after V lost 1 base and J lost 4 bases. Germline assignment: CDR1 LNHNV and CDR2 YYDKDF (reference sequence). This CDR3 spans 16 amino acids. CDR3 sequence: CATSRGETGAVETQYF. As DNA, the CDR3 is TGTGCCACCAGCAGAGGAGAGACAGGGGCCGTAGAGACCCAGTACTTC.

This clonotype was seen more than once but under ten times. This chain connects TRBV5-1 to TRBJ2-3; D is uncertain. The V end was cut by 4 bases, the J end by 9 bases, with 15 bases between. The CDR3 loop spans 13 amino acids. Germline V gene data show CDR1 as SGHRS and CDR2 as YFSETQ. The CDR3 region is CASSTRVGLTQYF. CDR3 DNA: TGCGCCAGCAGCACTCGGGTCGGGCTGACGCAGTATTTT.

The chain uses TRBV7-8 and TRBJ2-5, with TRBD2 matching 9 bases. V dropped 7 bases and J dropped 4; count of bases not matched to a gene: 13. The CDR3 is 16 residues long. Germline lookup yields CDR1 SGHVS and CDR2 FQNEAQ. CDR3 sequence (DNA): TGTGCCAGCACTCTGACGGGCGGGGGGGTACGAGAGACCCAGTACTTC. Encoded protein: CASTLTGGGVRETQYF.

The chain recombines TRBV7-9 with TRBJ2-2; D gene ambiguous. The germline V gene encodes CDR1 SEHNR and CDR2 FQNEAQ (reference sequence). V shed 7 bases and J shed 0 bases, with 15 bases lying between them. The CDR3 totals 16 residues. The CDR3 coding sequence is TGTGCCAGCACGTCGTATAACACAGCGAACACCGGGGAGCTGTTTTTT. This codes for CASTSYNTANTGELFF.

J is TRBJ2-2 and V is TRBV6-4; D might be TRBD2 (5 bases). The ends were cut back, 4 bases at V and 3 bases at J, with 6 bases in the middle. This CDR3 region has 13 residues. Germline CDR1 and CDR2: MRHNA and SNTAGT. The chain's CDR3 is CASSARDTGELFF. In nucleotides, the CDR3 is TGTGCCAGCAGTGCGAGGGACACCGGGGAGCTGTTTTTT.

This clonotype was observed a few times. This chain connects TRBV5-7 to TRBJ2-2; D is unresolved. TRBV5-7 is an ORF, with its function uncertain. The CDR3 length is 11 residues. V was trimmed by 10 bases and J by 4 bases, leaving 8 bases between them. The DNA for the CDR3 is TGTGCCTCCTGGAGCACCGGGGAGCTGTTTTTT. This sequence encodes CASWSTGELFF.

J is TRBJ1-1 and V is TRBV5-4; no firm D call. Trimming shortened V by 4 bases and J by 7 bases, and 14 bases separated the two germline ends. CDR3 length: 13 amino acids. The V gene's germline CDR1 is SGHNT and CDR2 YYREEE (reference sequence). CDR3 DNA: TGTGCCAGCAGCCTAATGAAAGGGAATGAAGCTTTCTTT. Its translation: CASSLMKGNEAFF.

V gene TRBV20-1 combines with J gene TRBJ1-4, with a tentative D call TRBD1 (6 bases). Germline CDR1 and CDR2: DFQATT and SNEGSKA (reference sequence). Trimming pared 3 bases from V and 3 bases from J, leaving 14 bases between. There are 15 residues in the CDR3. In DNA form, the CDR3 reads TGCAGTGCTAGCGCCAGGGGCACGGCTAATGAAAAACTGTTTTTT. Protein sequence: CSASARGTANEKLFF.

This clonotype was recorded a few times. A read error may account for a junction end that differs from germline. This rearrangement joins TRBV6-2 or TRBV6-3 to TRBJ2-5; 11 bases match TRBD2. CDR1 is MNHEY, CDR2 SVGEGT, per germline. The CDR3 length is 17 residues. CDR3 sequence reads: CASSYSMASGGKETQCF. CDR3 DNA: TGTGCCAGCAGTTACTCGATGGCTAGCGGGGGGAAAGAGACCCAGTGCTTC.

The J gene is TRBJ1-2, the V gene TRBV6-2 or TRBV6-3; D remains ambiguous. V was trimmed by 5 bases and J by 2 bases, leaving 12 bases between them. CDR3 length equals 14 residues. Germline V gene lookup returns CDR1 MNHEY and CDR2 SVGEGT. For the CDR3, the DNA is TGTGCCAGCAGTGAAGCGCGGCAGAACTATGGCTACACCTTC. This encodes CASSEARQNYGYTF.

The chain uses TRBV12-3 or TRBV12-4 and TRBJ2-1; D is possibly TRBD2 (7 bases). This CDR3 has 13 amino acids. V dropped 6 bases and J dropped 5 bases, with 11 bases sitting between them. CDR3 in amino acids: CASRRGANNEQFF. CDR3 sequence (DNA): TGTGCCAGCAGACGGGGGGCCAACAATGAGCAGTTCTTC.

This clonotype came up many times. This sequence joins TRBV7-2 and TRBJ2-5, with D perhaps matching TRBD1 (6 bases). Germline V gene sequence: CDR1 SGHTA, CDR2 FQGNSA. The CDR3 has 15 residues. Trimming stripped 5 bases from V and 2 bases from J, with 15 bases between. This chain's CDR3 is CASSLGQRGQETQYF. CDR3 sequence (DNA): TGTGCCAGCAGCCTCGGACAGAGAGGGCAAGAGACCCAGTACTTC.

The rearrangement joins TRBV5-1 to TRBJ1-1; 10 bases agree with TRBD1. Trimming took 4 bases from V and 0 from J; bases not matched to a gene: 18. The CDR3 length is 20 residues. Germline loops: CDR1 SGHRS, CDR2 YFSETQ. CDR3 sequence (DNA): TGCGCCAGCAGCGCGGTCGGGACAGGGGACCTAATCGATCTGAACACTGAAGCTTTCTTT. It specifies CASSAVGTGDLIDLNTEAFF.

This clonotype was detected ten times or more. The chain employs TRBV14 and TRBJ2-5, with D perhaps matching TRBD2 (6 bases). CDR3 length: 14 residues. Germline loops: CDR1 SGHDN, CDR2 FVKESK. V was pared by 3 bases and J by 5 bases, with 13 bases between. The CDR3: CASSHTSFIETQYF. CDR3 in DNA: TGTGCCAGCAGCCATACTAGCTTTATCGAGACCCAGTACTTC. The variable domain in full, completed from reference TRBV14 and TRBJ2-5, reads EAGVTQFPSHSVIEKGQTVTLRCDPISGHDNLYWYRRVMGKEIKFLLHFVKESKQDESGMPNNRFLAERTGGTYSTLKVQPAELEDSGVYFCASSHTSFIETQYFGPGTRLLVL.

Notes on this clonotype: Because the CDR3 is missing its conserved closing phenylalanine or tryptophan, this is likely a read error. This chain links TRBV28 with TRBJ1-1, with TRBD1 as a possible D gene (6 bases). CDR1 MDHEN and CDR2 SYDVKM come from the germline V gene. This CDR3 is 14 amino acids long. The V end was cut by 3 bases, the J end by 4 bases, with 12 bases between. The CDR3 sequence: CASSLAGVGTEAFS. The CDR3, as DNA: TGTGCCAGCAGTTTGGCAGGGGTTGGCACTGAAGCTTTCTCT.

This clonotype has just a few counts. The CDR3 loop reads CASSVGASSSYEQYF. CDR3 bases: TGTGCCAGCAGCGTAGGAGCTTCGAGCTCCTACGAGCAGTACTTC. The V call is TRBV9, the J call TRBJ2-7; the D is unclear. Germline V gene data show CDR1 as SGDLS and CDR2 as YYNGEE. Trimming left V 0 bases short and J 0 bases short, with 10 bases between. The CDR3 totals 15 residues.

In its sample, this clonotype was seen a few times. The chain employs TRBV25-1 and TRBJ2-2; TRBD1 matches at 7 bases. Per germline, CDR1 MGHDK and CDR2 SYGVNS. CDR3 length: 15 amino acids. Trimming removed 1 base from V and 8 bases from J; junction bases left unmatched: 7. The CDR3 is CASSESGTVAGELFF. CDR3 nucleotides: TGTGCCAGCAGTGAATCGGGGACAGTTGCTGGGGAGCTGTTTTTT.

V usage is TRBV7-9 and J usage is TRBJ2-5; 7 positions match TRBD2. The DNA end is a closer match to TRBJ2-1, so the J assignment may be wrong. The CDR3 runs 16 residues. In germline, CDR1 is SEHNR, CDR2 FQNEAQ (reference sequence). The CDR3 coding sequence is TGTGCCAGCAGCTTATCCGGGAGGAATACCTACAATGAGCAGTTCTTC. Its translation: CASSLSGRNTYNEQFF.

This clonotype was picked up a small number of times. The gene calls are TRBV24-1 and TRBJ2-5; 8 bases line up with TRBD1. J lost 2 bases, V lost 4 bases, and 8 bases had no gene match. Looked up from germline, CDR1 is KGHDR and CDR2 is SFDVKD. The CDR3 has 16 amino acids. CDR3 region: CATSEAGQGLQETQYF. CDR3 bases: TGTGCCACCAGTGAGGCCGGACAGGGCTTACAAGAGACCCAGTACTTC.

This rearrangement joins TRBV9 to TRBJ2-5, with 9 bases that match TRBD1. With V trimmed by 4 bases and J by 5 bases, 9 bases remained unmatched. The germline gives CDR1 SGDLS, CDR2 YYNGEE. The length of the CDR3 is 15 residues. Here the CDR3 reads CASSRDRVLGETQYF. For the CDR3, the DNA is TGTGCCAGCAGCCGGGACAGGGTCCTTGGGGAGACCCAGTACTTC.

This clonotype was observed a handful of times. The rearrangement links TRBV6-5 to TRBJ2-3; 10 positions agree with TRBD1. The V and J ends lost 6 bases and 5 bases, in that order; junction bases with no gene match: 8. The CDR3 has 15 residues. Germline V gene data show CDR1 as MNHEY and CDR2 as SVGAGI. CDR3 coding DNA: TGTGCCAGCAGCACCGGGACAGGGGACAGAGATACGCAGTATTTT. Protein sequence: CASSTGTGDRDTQYF.

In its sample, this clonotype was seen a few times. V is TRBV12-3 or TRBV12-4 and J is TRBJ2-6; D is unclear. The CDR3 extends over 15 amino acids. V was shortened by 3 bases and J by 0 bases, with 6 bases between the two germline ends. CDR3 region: CASSFMSSGANVLTF. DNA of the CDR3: TGTGCCAGCAGTTTCATGAGCTCTGGGGCCAACGTCCTGACTTTC.

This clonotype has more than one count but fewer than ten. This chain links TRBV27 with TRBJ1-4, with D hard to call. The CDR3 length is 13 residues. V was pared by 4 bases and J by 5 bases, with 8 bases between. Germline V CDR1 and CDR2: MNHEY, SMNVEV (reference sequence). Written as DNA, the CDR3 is TGTGCCAGCAGTTGGTCGGGGAATGAAAAACTGTTTTTT. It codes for CASSWSGNEKLFF.